One and the same sample provided the 25 T cell receptor beta chains below, sequenced in a study of beta chain features in type 1 diabetes. What was sequenced were expressed TCRB transcripts, since all of the isolated RNA had been reverse transcribed. The table came from immunoSEQ multiplex PCR; TCRdb's copy has only in-frame clones and leaves some out. This sample has some 270,000 clones; 13% to 15% occur once, and the top ten carry around 0.026%. The sample comprised naive CD4+ T cells from blood. The origin of the receptors is a woman between 40 and 50 years old in good health.

This clone occurred a few times. The chain employs TRBV18 and TRBJ2-5; D perhaps matches TRBD2 (8 bases). Germline V gene sequence: CDR1 KGHSH, CDR2 LQKENI. This CDR3 is 18 amino acids long. Trimming removed 11 bases from V and 2 bases from J, with 30 bases in between. CDR3 nucleotide sequence: TGTGCCTACCACGGGAGGGCGAGGACAGGTCCACCTCAAGAGACCCAGTACTTC. Amino acid sequence: CAYHGRARTGPPQETQYF.

This clone was recorded a few times. This chain connects TRBV2 to TRBJ2-2; 9 bases agree with TRBD2. CDR3 length: 15 amino acids. Losses at the gene ends were 6 bases for V and 6 bases for J; bases not matched to a gene: 8. Germline values: CDR1 SNHLY, CDR2 FYNNEI. CDR3 nucleotides: TGTGCCAGCAGGCGGGGGGGCGATGAGGCCGGGGAGCTGTTTTTT. It codes for CASRRGGDEAGELFF.

The chain uses TRBV7-2 and TRBJ2-1; 11 nucleotides align to TRBD1. The CDR3 has 16 residues. With 1 base clipped from V and 7 bases from J, the junction kept 6 bases outside the gene matches. CDR1 and CDR2 from the germline V gene are SGHTA and FQGNSA. The CDR3 is CASSLVGGQGGNEQFF. Written as DNA, the CDR3 is TGTGCCAGCAGCTTAGTTGGGGGACAGGGGGGTAATGAGCAGTTCTTC.

This clone was seen a few times. The V and J genes are TRBV5-1 and TRBJ2-3, with 8 bases lining up with TRBD1. The length of the CDR3 is 14 residues. V was pared by 1 base and J by 4 bases, with 2 bases of the junction left unmatched. CDR1 and CDR2 from the germline V gene are SGHRS and YFSETQ. The CDR3 DNA reads TGCGCCAGCAGCTTGTTACAGGGGGCAGATACGCAGTATTTT. Protein product: CASSLLQGADTQYF.

The V gene is TRBV7-9, the J gene TRBJ1-1; 7 bases are shared with TRBD1. This CDR3 is built from 17 residues. Trimming removed 1 base from V and 0 bases from J; junction bases left unmatched: 8. The V gene's germline CDR1 is SEHNR and CDR2 FQNEAQ (reference sequence). The CDR3 nucleotides are TGTGCCAGCAGCTTAGGCTACAGGGGCCGGATGAACACTGAAGCTTTCTTT. Its protein is CASSLGYRGRMNTEAFF.

This sequence joins TRBV6-5 and TRBJ1-5; D uncertain. Looked up from germline, CDR1 is MNHEY and CDR2 is SVGAGI. The CDR3 has 14 residues. Trimming stripped 2 bases from V and 12 bases from J, with 17 bases between. CDR3 region: CASSYVKGGELQHF. CDR3 DNA sequence: TGTGCCAGCAGTTACGTAAAGGGAGGAGAGCTCCAGCATTTT.

This clone came up a few times. V usage is TRBV19 and J usage is TRBJ1-3; D not certain. Germline V gene data show CDR1 as LNHDA and CDR2 as SQIVND (reference sequence). The CDR3 has 13 amino acids. The V end was cut by 3 bases, the J end by 4 bases, with 7 bases between. The CDR3 DNA reads as TGTGCCAGTAGTATCGGACTCGGAAACACCATATATTTT. Translation gives CASSIGLGNTIYF.

The table lists this clone with a few counts. The V call is TRBV9, the J call TRBJ2-3, with TRBD2 matching 8 bases. This CDR3 has 14 amino acids. The germline CDR1 and CDR2 sequences are SGDLS and YYNGEE. V lost 5 bases to trimming and J lost 3 bases; unmatched junction nucleotides: 5. CDR3 in amino acids: CASSRTSPTDTQYF. The CDR3 DNA sequence: TGTGCCAGCAGTAGGACTAGCCCTACAGATACGCAGTATTTT.

J is TRBJ1-3 and V is TRBV25-1; 7 nucleotides align to TRBD1. The CDR3 has 13 residues. V dropped 7 bases and J dropped 5; count of bases not matched to a gene: 5. The germline CDR1 and CDR2 sequences are MGHDK and SYGVNS. CDR3 in amino acids: CASMSGGRNTIYF. Here the CDR3 DNA reads TGTGCCAGCATGTCAGGGGGAAGAAACACCATATATTTT.

The chain uses TRBV4-1 and TRBJ2-7; maybe TRBD2 (6 bases). V lost 4 bases and J 0 bases, leaving 19 bases between the germline ends. Germline CDR1 reads MGHRA; CDR2 reads YSYEKL. The CDR3 extends over 17 amino acids. The CDR3 sequence is CASSPLVAGSSSYEQYF. The CDR3 nucleotides read TGCGCCAGCAGCCCCCTCGTTGCGGGGTCAAGCTCCTACGAGCAGTACTTC.

This clone has a handful of counts. The chain has TRBV6-5 and TRBJ1-3; D remains unclear. Trimming stripped 5 bases from V and 0 bases from J, with 5 bases between. The germline V gene has CDR1 MNHEY and CDR2 SVGAGI. The CDR3 consists of 13 residues. CDR3 loop: CASSTSSGNTIYF. DNA of the CDR3: TGTGCCAGCAGTACCAGCTCTGGAAACACCATATATTTT.

The chain uses TRBV5-1 and TRBJ1-1; tentative D call: TRBD1 (6 bases). The CDR3 sequence is 14 residues long. Trimming removed 4 bases at V and 0 bases at J, with 10 bases between. Looked up from germline, CDR1 is SGHRS and CDR2 is YFSETQ. CDR3 bases: TGCGCCAGCAGCCCCGGGACAATGAACACTGAAGCTTTCTTT. Its translation is CASSPGTMNTEAFF.

This clone turned up a few times. The V call is TRBV29-1, the J call TRBJ1-1; TRBD1 matches at 7 bases. V was pared by 7 bases and J by 0 bases, with 5 bases of the junction left unmatched. Germline lookup yields CDR1 SQVTM and CDR2 ANQGSEA. The CDR3 covers 13 residues. CDR3 in amino acids: CSDIQGLNTEAFF. The DNA for the CDR3 is TGCAGCGACATACAGGGGCTGAACACTGAAGCTTTCTTT.

This clone came up many times. The chain uses TRBV7-2 and TRBJ2-1; tentative D call: TRBD2 (5 bases). The germline V gene has CDR1 SGHTA and CDR2 FQGNSA. This CDR3 is built from 13 residues. Trimming took 2 bases from V and 4 from J, leaving 6 bases between them. CDR3 protein: CASSLTGYNEQFF. CDR3 bases: TGTGCCAGCAGCTTAACGGGGTACAATGAGCAGTTCTTC.

The rearrangement links TRBV28 to TRBJ2-7, with 7 bases that match TRBD1. Losses at the gene ends were 4 bases for V and 2 bases for J; bases not matched to a gene: 2. CDR3 length equals 13 residues. CDR1 is MDHEN, CDR2 SYDVKM, per germline. The CDR3 nucleotides read TGTGCCAGCAGTTCGGGACAGCCCTACGAGCAGTACTTC. Protein product: CASSSGQPYEQYF.

The chain joins TRBV25-1 to TRBJ1-5, with D perhaps matching TRBD1 (5 bases). In germline, CDR1 is MGHDK, CDR2 SYGVNS. The V gene lost 3 bases and the J gene lost 6 bases, with 12 bases spanning the gap. The CDR3 covers 14 residues. CDR3 loop: CASSDRQIFQPQHF. As DNA, the CDR3 is TGTGCCAGCAGTGACCGACAGATCTTTCAGCCCCAGCATTTT. The full variable domain, completed using reference TRBV25-1 and TRBJ1-5, is EADIYQTPRYLVIGTGKKITLECSQTMGHDKMYWYQQDPGMELHLIHYSYGVNSTEKGDLSSESTVSRIRTEHFPLTLESARPSHTSQYLCASSDRQIFQPQHFGDGTRLSIL.

V usage is TRBV7-6 and J usage is TRBJ2-1; 8 nucleotides line up with TRBD1. The CDR3 runs 16 residues. The trim removed 4 bases at V and 7 bases at J, leaving 12 bases unmatched. Germline CDR1 is SGHVS and CDR2 is FNYEAQ. The CDR3 DNA reads TGTGCCAGCAGCTCCTCAGGGGGCGCGGGTTGGAATGAGCAGTTCTTC. This translates into CASSSSGGAGWNEQFF.

V is TRBV2 and J is TRBJ2-1, with a possible D match to TRBD1 (5 bases). CDR3 length equals 14 residues. Per the germline V gene, CDR1 is SNHLY and CDR2 is FYNNEI. V was clipped by 4 bases and J by 12 bases, with 19 bases between them. The DNA for the CDR3 is TGTGCCAGCAGTGTCCAGGACATCGCCTCTGGGCAGTTCTTC. This codes for CASSVQDIASGQFF.

The rearrangement joins TRBV2 to TRBJ1-2; TRBD1 might be the D (6 bases). CDR1 SNHLY and CDR2 FYNNEI come from the germline V gene. The V end lost 5 bases, the J end lost 2 bases, and 12 bases lay between the germline ends. The CDR3 sequence is 14 residues long. The CDR3 loop is CASSPERGNYGYTF. In nucleotides, the CDR3 is TGTGCCAGCAGTCCGGAGAGGGGGAACTATGGCTACACCTTC.

The chain recombines TRBV11-2 with TRBJ2-7, with TRBD1 matching over 9 bases. The CDR3 consists of 14 residues. Germline CDR1 and CDR2: SGHAT and FQNNGV. V lost 6 bases, J lost 5 bases, and 8 bases stayed unmatched. Written as DNA, the CDR3 is TGTGCCAGCAGAAGCGACAGGGGGAGGCACGAGCAGTACTTC. Translating gives CASRSDRGRHEQYF.

This clone came up a few times. V and J are TRBV5-1 and TRBJ1-2; possibly TRBD1 for D (5 bases). Germline V gene data show CDR1 as SGHRS and CDR2 as YFSETQ. This CDR3 is 14 amino acids long. With 4 bases removed from V and 5 bases from J, the gap between germline ends came to 15 bases. The DNA of the CDR3 is TGCGCCAGCAGCGGCGGGACGCTTTATTATGGCTACACCTTC. Amino acids: CASSGGTLYYGYTF.

This clone was seen only a few times. The chain links TRBV6-6 to TRBJ1-4; tentative D call: TRBD1 (5 bases). The CDR3 totals 14 residues. Trimming cost V 5 bases and J 7 bases, with 14 bases left between them. The germline CDR1 and CDR2 sequences are MNHNY and SVGAGI (reference sequence). CDR3 bases: TGTGCCAGCAGTCCCTCGACGGGGGGTGAAAAACTGTTTTTT. As protein: CASSPSTGGEKLFF.

This clone was seen only a few times. The V and J genes are TRBV2 and TRBJ1-2, with TRBD1 matching over 9 bases. Germline assignment: CDR1 SNHLY and CDR2 FYNNEI. CDR3 length equals 15 residues. V shed 5 bases, J shed 4 bases, and the junction held 8 bases outside the gene matches. CDR3 loop: CASSSGQGRGYGYTF. In DNA, the CDR3 is TGTGCCAGCAGTTCGGGACAGGGTCGCGGCTATGGCTACACCTTC. The full variable domain, its missing parts supplied by reference TRBV2 and TRBJ1-2, is EPEVTQTPSHQVTQMGQEVILRCVPISNHLYFYWYRQILGQKVEFLVSFYNNEISEKSEIFDDQFSVERPDGSNFTLKIRSTKLEDSAMYFCASSSGQGRGYGYTFGSGTRLTVV.

This sequence joins TRBV11-2 and TRBJ2-1; D is unclear. Germline values: CDR1 SGHAT, CDR2 FQNNGV. V was pared by 1 base and J by 3 bases, with 4 bases between. There are 13 residues in the CDR3. The CDR3 sequence is CASSLVFYNEQFF. The CDR3 DNA is TGTGCCAGCAGCTTAGTATTCTACAATGAGCAGTTCTTC.

The chain combines TRBV6-6 with TRBJ1-2; the D is unclear. V gave up 8 bases and J gave up 7 bases, with 14 bases separating them. Germline CDR1 is MNHNY and CDR2 is SVGAGI (reference sequence). CDR3 length: 12 amino acids. This CDR3 is CASSPRVSGYTF. DNA for the CDR3: TGTGCCAGCTCACCGCGGGTATCTGGCTACACCTTC.